This record covers a single T cell receptor (beta chain). Antigen specificity is unknown. This sample was taken from a study of Ad26.COV2.S vaccination and SARS-CoV-2 variants. Study-wide results and caveats: Substantial post-vaccination breadth of spike-specific CD8+ and CD4+ T cell responses was reported. Higher spike-specific TCR breadth was found in vaccine recipients than in placebo recipients. Measurement of non-spike TCR breadth gave similar results in vaccine and placebo recipients.

This CDR3 is 16 amino acids long. Trimming took 5 bases from V and 5 from J; bases not matched to a gene: 8. In germline, CDR1 is SGDLS, CDR2 YYNGEE. TCRdb's copy holds only in-frame clones and misses some; the assay was immunoSEQ multiplex PCR. The sample comprises just over 350,000 clones, about 90% of which are singletons, and under 5% rests with the top ten. This TCR came from a human donor who had recovered from COVID-19. The source material was peripheral blood, sampled after recovery from COVID-19. The gene calls are TRBV9 and TRBJ2-1; 12 bases align to TRBD2. The CDR3 loop is CASSPRLAGENNEQFF. DNA for the CDR3: TGTGCCAGCAGTCCACGACTAGCGGGGGAGAACAATGAGCAGTTCTTC.